This T cell receptor (beta chain) was identified in a study of beta chain features in type 1 diabetes. Overall study context: Sorted cells numbering roughly 98,000,000 were examined across all samples.

Sequenced material consisted of expressed TCRB transcripts (all of the isolated RNA was reverse transcribed). TCRdb's copy holds only in-frame clones and misses some; the assay was immunoSEQ multiplex PCR. The repertoire holds roughly 150,000 clones, with 7.5% to 10% as singletons. V was pared by 6 bases and J by 2 bases, with 10 bases between. The CDR3 has 13 amino acids. The V gene's germline CDR1 is SNHLY and CDR2 FYNNEI. The source is a man aged 18 to 29 in good health. The chain links TRBV2 to TRBJ1-2; unclear D gene. The sequenced material came from central memory CD4+ T cells from blood. The CDR3 coding sequence is TGTGCCAGCAGCGCTGACAACAACTATGGCTACACCTTC. The encoded protein is CASSADNNYGYTF.